What follows describes a single T cell receptor beta chain. This entry is derived from a study of Ad26.COV2.S vaccination and SARS-CoV-2 variants. Overall study context: In the study, Ad26.COV2.S was injected intramuscularly once, or twice 56 days apart.

Treatment given: 15 to 20 received Ad26.COV2.S at low or high dose, single or two shots; 5 received placebo; per-sample allocation not given. Sampling took place 63 days after the first vaccine or placebo injection. CDR1 is LNHDA, CDR2 SQIVND, per germline (reference sequence). J was trimmed by 0 bases and V by 6 bases; bases with no gene match: 4. This CDR3 region has 15 residues. The protocol was immunoSEQ multiplex PCR, while the TCRdb copy is restricted to in-frame clones and leaves out a portion. The sample yields around 320,000 clones, around nine tenths seen once. This TCR was sampled from a person aged 18-65 years who received the Ad26.COV2.S COVID-19 vaccine or a placebo. The sequences come from peripheral blood, collected in a trial of Ad26.COV2.S vaccine versus placebo. The chain uses TRBV19 and TRBJ2-3; 9 bases are a match to TRBD1. This chain's CDR3 is CASRNRGPSTDTQYF. The CDR3 DNA reads TGTGCCAGTAGGAACAGGGGGCCTAGCACAGATACGCAGTATTTT.